These 15 T cell receptor beta chains were all obtained from the same sample, sequenced in a study of T cells in Graves' hyperthyroidism and ophthalmopathy. The source material, RNA transcripts, was used to amplify TCR beta CDR3 regions. An initial round of RT-PCR targeting the TCR CDR3 relied on the HTBI primer set. MiXCR, applied by TCRdb to the multiplex PCR reads, yields one record per CDR3 protein. The sample holds some 720,000 distinct CDR3 sequences, around 17% seen once. Material for sequencing was blood. Receptors were obtained from a man younger than 30 with Graves' hyperthyroidism.

In its sample, this clonotype was seen many times. The V and J genes are TRBV2 and TRBJ2-5, with TRBD2 identical over 11 bases. Germline V gives CDR1 SNHLY, CDR2 FYNNEI. J gave up 3 bases and V 2 bases, and 5 bases lay outside the gene matches. The CDR3 runs to 16 residues. The CDR3 DNA is TGTGCCAGCAGTGAACGGCTAGCGGGAGGAAAAGAGACCCAGTACTTC. It translates to CASSERLAGGKETQYF.

This clonotype was recorded at least ten times. The chain has TRBV29-1 and TRBJ1-3; D gene uncertain. The CDR3 has 12 amino acids. With 4 bases removed from V and 0 bases from J, the gap between germline ends came to 4 bases. Germline CDR1 is SQVTM and CDR2 is ANQGSEA. The CDR3 DNA reads as TGCAGCGTTGCCCCCTCTGGAAACACCATATATTTT. Translated, it gives CSVAPSGNTIYF.

The chain links TRBV20-1 to TRBJ2-5; the match to TRBD1 covers 9 bases. This CDR3 spans 13 amino acids. Per germline, CDR1 DFQATT and CDR2 SNEGSKA (reference sequence). J gave up 5 bases and V 5 bases, and 6 bases lay outside the gene matches. The CDR3 protein is CSAPGTGLETQYF. As DNA, the CDR3 is TGCAGTGCTCCCGGGACAGGGCTGGAGACCCAGTACTTC.

The chain couples TRBV14 to TRBJ1-1; D is unclear. V gave up 1 base and J gave up 0 bases, with 6 bases separating them. Germline values: CDR1 SGHDN, CDR2 FVKESK. The CDR3 covers 14 residues. CDR3 protein: CASSQGGVNTEAFF. The CDR3 coding sequence is TGTGCCAGCAGCCAAGGTGGGGTGAACACTGAAGCTTTCTTT.

This clonotype was observed a handful of times. The gene calls are TRBV20-1 and TRBJ2-1; D remains ambiguous. The CDR3 extends over 14 amino acids. The germline V gene has CDR1 DFQATT and CDR2 SNEGSKA (reference sequence). V lost 6 bases and J 0 bases, leaving 12 bases between the germline ends. The CDR3 region is CSAKTPSSYNEQFF. DNA of the CDR3: TGCAGTGCCAAGACCCCGAGCTCCTACAATGAGCAGTTCTTC.

This clonotype was detected a few times. This sequence joins TRBV6-5 and TRBJ1-3; D gene unclear. Trimming cost V 2 bases and J 4 bases, with 9 bases left between them. The CDR3 runs to 14 residues. Per germline, CDR1 MNHEY and CDR2 SVGAGI. CDR3 amino acids: CASSYATEGNTIYF. The DNA for the CDR3 is TGTGCCAGCAGTTACGCAACAGAAGGAAACACCATATATTTT.

The chain has TRBV20-1 and TRBJ2-1; 7 positions match TRBD1. The CDR3 runs 15 residues. Trimming at V came to 5 bases and at J to 0 bases, leaving 7 bases not matched to a gene. Germline-derived CDR1 and CDR2 are DFQATT and SNEGSKA (reference sequence). CDR3 protein: CSARDRVSSYNEQFF. The CDR3 coding sequence is TGCAGTGCTCGCGACAGGGTTAGCTCCTACAATGAGCAGTTCTTC.

Many counts were recorded for this clonotype. The DNA of the CDR3 is TGTGCCAGCAGCTTCCCCGGAGGCACTGAAGCTTTCTTT. It translates to CASSFPGGTEAFF. This chain uses TRBV7-9 with TRBJ1-1; D ambiguous. Trimming removed 3 bases from V and 4 bases from J, with 9 bases in between. Germline V gene lookup returns CDR1 SEHNR and CDR2 FQNEAQ (reference sequence). This CDR3 spans 13 amino acids.

The chain uses TRBV6-5 and TRBJ2-2, with D hard to call. From germline, CDR1 is MNHEY and CDR2 SVGAGI. The CDR3 covers 13 residues. Trimming removed 3 bases at V and 6 bases at J, with 8 bases between. The CDR3 nucleotides are TGTGCCAGCAGTTATGGGGTGGCCGGGGAGCTGTTTTTT. Protein product: CASSYGVAGELFF.

Of note for this clonotype: This may stem from a read error, because a much larger clone lies one nucleotide away. This chain connects TRBV3-1 to TRBJ1-5; 7 positions match TRBD1. CDR1 is LGHDT, CDR2 YNNKEL, per germline (reference sequence). CDR3 size: 14 residues. This chain's CDR3 is CVSSRRDSGQPQHF. As DNA, the CDR3 is TGTGTCAGCAGCCGGAGGGACAGCGGCCAGCCCCAGCATTTT.

This clonotype was counted only a few times. The V and J genes are TRBV7-9 and TRBJ2-7, with a tentative D call TRBD2 (7 bases). This CDR3 contains 15 residues. CDR1 is SEHNR, CDR2 FQNEAQ, per germline (reference sequence). Trimming left V 3 bases short and J 1 base short, with 13 bases between. The CDR3 protein is CASSLGGADSYEQYF. The CDR3 DNA reads TGTGCCAGCAGCTTGGGGGGGGCGGATTCCTACGAGCAGTACTTC.

This clonotype was counted ten times or more. The rearrangement joins TRBV11-3 to TRBJ2-1; TRBD2 matches at 10 bases. V lost 3 bases to trimming and J lost 8 bases; unmatched junction nucleotides: 7. CDR1 and CDR2 (germline): SGHNT, YENEEA. The CDR3 sequence is 15 residues long. CDR3 residues: CASSFGLAGAYEQFF. The CDR3 nucleotides are TGTGCCAGCAGCTTTGGGCTAGCGGGAGCCTATGAGCAGTTCTTC. The full variable domain, in which reference TRBV11-3 and TRBJ2-1 provide the parts outside the CDR3, is EAGVVQSPRYKIIEKKQPVAFWCNPISGHNTLYWYLQNLGQGPELLIRYENEEAVDDSQLPKDRFSAERLKGVDSTLKIQPAELGDSAVYLCASSFGLAGAYEQFFGPGTRLTVL.

V is TRBV7-2 and J is TRBJ2-1; the match to TRBD1 covers 7 bases. The CDR3 runs to 14 residues. V shed 6 bases, J shed 9 bases, and the junction held 11 bases outside the gene matches. CDR1 is SGHTA and CDR2 is FQGNSA in the germline V gene. Written as DNA, the CDR3 is TGTGCCAGCAGTATTCGGGGACAGAGTTCTGAGCAGTTCTTC. This translates into CASSIRGQSSEQFF. Supplemented by reference TRBV7-2 and TRBJ2-1, the full variable domain reads GAGVSQSPSNKVTEKGKDVELRCDPISGHTALYWYRQSLGQGLEFLIYFQGNSAPDKSGLPSDRFSAERTGGSVSTLTIQRTQQEDSAVYLCASSIRGQSSEQFFGPGTRLTVL.

This clonotype was seen at least ten times. The chain is built from TRBV28 and TRBJ2-7; TRBD2 is a possible D gene (5 bases). Trimming removed 5 bases from V and 2 bases from J, with 13 bases in between. In germline, CDR1 is MDHEN, CDR2 SYDVKM. This CDR3 contains 14 residues. DNA of the CDR3: TGTGCCAGCAGTCCGATCGGGGTTACCTACGAGCAGTACTTC. It specifies CASSPIGVTYEQYF.

The sample holds a few counts of this clonotype. V is TRBV15 and J is TRBJ2-5; tentatively, D is TRBD1 (5 bases). Germline CDR1 is LNHNV and CDR2 is YYDKDF (reference sequence). The CDR3 is 13 amino acids. Trimming stripped 3 bases from V and 5 bases from J, with 10 bases between. CDR3 sequence: CATSSRVVETQYF. CDR3 DNA sequence: TGTGCCACCAGCAGCAGGGTGGTGGAGACCCAGTACTTC.